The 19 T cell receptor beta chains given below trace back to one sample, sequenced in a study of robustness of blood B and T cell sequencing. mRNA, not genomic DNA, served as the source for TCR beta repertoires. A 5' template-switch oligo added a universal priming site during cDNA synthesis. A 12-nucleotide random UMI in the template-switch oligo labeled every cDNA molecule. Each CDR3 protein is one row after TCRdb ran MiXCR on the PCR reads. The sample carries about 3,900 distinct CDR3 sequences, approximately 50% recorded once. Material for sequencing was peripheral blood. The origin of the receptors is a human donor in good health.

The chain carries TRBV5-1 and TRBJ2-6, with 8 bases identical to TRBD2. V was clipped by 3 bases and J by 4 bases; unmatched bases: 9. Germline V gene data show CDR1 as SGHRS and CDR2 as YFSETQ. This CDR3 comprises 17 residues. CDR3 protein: CASSWGPGGPGANVLTF. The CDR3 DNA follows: TGCGCCAGCAGCTGGGGACCGGGGGGGCCAGGGGCCAACGTCCTGACTTTC.

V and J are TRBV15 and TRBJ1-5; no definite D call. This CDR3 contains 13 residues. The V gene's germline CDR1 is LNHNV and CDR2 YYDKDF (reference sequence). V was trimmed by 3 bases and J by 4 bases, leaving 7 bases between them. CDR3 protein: CATSSIGNQPQHF. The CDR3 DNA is TGTGCCACCAGCAGTATAGGGAATCAGCCCCAGCATTTT.

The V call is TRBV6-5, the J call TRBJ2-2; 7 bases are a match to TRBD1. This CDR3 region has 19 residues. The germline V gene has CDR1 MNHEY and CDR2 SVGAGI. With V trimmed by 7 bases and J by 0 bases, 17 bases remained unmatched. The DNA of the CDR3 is TGTGCCAGCAACCCCCTAACGCGGACAGGCCAAACGAACACCGGGGAGCTGTTTTTT. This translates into CASNPLTRTGQTNTGELFF.

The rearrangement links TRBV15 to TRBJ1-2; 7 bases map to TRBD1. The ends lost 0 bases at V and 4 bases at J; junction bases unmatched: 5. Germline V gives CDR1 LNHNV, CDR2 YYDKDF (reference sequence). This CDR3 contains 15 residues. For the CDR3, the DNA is TGTGCCACCAGCAGAGATCGGGGACAGTCCTATGGCTACACCTTC. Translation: CATSRDRGQSYGYTF.

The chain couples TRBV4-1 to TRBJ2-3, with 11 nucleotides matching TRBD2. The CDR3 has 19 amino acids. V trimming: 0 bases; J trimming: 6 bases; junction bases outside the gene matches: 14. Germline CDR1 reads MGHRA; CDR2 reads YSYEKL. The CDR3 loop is CASSQDSSTSGGPSDTQYF. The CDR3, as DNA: TGCGCCAGCAGCCAAGACTCCTCTACTAGCGGGGGACCAAGTGATACGCAGTATTTT.

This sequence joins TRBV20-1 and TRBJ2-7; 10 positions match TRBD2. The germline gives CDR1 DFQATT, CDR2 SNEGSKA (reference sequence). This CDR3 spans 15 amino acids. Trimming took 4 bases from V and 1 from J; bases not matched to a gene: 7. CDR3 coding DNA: TGCAGTGCTAATGTAGGGACTAGCGTTTCCTACGAGCAGTACTTC. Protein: CSANVGTSVSYEQYF.

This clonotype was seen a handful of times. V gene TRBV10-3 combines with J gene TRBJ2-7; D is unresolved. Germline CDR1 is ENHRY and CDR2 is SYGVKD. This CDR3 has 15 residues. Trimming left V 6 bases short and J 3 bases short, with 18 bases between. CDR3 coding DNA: TGTGCCATCAGGGACCTTTTCGAGCCGGGCTACGAGCAGTACTTC. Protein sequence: CAIRDLFEPGYEQYF.

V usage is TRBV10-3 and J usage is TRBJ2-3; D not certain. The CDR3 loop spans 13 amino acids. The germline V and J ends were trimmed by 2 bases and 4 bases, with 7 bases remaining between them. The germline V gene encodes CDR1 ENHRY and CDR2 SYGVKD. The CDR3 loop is CAISEGPSDTQYF. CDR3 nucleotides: TGTGCCATCAGTGAGGGACCATCAGATACGCAGTATTTT.

The CDR3 loop reads CASSLTRGNTIYF. Here the CDR3 DNA reads TGTGCCAGCAGCTTAACAAGGGGAAACACCATATATTTT. V is TRBV7-3 and J is TRBJ1-3; D not certain. The germline CDR1 and CDR2 sequences are SGHTA and FQGTGA. The CDR3 runs to 13 residues. Trimming removed 0 bases at V and 4 bases at J, with 4 bases between.

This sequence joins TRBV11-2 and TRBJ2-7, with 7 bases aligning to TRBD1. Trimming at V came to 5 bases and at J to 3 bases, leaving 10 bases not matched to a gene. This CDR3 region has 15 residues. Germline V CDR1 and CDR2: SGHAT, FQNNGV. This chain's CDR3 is CASSRDRLFYYEQYF. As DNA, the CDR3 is TGTGCCAGCAGCAGGGACAGACTTTTCTACTACGAGCAGTACTTC.

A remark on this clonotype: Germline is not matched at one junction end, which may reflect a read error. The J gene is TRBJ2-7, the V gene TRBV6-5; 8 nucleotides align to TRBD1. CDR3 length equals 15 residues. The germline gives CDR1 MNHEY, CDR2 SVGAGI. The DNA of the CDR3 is TGTACCAGCAGTTACGGGCGACAGGGGTACTACGAGCAGTACTTC. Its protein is CTSSYGRQGYYEQYF.

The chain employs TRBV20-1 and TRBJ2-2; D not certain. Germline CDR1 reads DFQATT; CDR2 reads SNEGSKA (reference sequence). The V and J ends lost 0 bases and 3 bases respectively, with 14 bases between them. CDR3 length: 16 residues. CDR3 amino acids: CSARDTKGGDTGELFF. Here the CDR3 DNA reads TGCAGTGCTAGAGATACAAAGGGTGGGGACACCGGGGAGCTGTTTTTT.

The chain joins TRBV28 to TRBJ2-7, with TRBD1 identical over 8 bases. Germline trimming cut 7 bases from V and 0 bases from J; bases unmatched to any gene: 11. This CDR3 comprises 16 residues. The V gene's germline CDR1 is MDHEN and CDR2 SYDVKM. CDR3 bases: TGTGCCAGCATAGGTCAGGGGGCGCATACCTCCTACGAGCAGTACTTC. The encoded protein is CASIGQGAHTSYEQYF.

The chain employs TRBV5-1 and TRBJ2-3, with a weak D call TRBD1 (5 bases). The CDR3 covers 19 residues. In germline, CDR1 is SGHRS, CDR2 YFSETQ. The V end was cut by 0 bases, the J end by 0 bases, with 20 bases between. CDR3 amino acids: CASSLELGQGIASTDTQYF. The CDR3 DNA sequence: TGCGCCAGCAGCTTGGAGCTGGGGCAGGGAATCGCTAGCACAGATACGCAGTATTTT.

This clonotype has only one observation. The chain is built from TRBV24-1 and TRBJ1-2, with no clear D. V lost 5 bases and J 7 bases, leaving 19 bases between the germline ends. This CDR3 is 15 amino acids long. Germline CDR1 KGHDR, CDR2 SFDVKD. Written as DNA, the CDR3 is TGTGCCACCAGTGCGAGCAGTCCGGTCTTTGGTGGCTACACCTTC. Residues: CATSASSPVFGGYTF.

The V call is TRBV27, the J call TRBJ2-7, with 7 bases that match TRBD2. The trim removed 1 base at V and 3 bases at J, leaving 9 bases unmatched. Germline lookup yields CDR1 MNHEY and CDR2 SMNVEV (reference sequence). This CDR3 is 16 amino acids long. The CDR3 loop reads CASSLFGGVPYYEQYF. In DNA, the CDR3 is TGTGCCAGCAGTTTATTTGGGGGGGTACCCTACTACGAGCAGTACTTC.

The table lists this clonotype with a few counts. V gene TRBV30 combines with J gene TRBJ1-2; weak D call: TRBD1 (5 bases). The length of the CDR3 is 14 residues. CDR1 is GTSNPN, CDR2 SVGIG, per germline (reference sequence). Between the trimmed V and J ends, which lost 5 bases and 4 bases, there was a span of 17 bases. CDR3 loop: CAWFREGPAYGYTF. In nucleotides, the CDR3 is TGTGCCTGGTTCAGGGAAGGCCCCGCCTATGGCTACACCTTC.

CDR3 nucleotides: TGTGCCAGCAGGAGGATAGGGGAGATGAACACTGAAGCTTTCTTT. This encodes CASRRIGEMNTEAFF. The chain employs TRBV12-3 or TRBV12-4 and TRBJ1-1; D may be TRBD1 (5 bases). V lost 6 bases to trimming and J lost 0 bases, with 14 bases between them. This CDR3 spans 15 amino acids.

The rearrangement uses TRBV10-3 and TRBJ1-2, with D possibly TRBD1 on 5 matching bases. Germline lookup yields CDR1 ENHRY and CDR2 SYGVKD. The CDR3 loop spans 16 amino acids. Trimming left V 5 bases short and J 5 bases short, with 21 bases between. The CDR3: CAISPGTAESLYGYTF. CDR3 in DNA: TGTGCCATCAGTCCAGGGACGGCGGAATCCTTATATGGCTACACCTTC.